This T cell receptor beta chain was captured in a study of technical replicates of blood from four donors. Germline V gene lookup returns CDR1 MNHEY and CDR2 SMNVEV (reference sequence). The V and J ends lost 5 bases and 5 bases respectively, with 12 bases between them. This CDR3 spans 13 amino acids. Profiling relied on immunoSEQ multiplex PCR, and the TCRdb table lists in-frame clones only, not all of them. The sample has about 83,000 clones; 85% to 95% are singletons. This sequence originates from a human donor in good health. The specimen sequenced was T cells isolated from PBMCs. V gene TRBV27 combines with J gene TRBJ2-5; D is uncertain. The CDR3 region is CASSRGGFETQYF. CDR3 DNA sequence: TGTGCCAGCAGTCGAGGCGGTTTCGAGACCCAGTACTTC.